These T cell receptor beta chains were read from a single sample in a study of blood T cell repertoires in COVID-19. Repertoires were generated with immunoSEQ multiplex PCR, while TCRdb's copy carries only in-frame clones and drops some. The data contain around 180,000 clones, about 74% of them singletons. The sample consisted of peripheral blood. All receptors come from an elderly woman with acute or convalescent COVID-19. Each CDR3 is given with its conserved first and last residue. The order of the fields is J gene, clone size, D gene, V gene, CDR3 DNA, CDR3 protein. A D gene is named only where the DNA matches it firmly. Clone size appears in some rows only: once, few, many, or a class for an expanded clone.

j_gene: TRBJ2-2; abundance: few; d_gene: TRBD2; v_gene: TRBV28; CDR3nt: TGTGCCAGCAGTCCAACTAGCGGGGGCCTTAACACCGGGGAGCTGTTTTTT; CDR3aa: CASSPTSGGLNTGELFF
j_gene: TRBJ1-4; abundance: .; d_gene: .; v_gene: TRBV19; CDR3nt: TGTGCCAGTAGTATGGGGACTACTGCAACTAATGAAAAACTGTTTTTT; CDR3aa: CASSMGTTATNEKLFF
j_gene: TRBJ2-7; abundance: .; d_gene: .; v_gene: TRBV5-5; CDR3nt: TGTGCCAGCAGCTTGAGGGGCGAAGACACCTACGAGCAGTACTTC; CDR3aa: CASSLRGEDTYEQYF
j_gene: TRBJ1-1; abundance: once; d_gene: .; v_gene: TRBV27; CDR3nt: TGTGCCAGCAGTTTATCCCGGCGGAATGAAGCTTTCTTT; CDR3aa: CASSLSRRNEAFF
j_gene: TRBJ2-7; abundance: .; d_gene: .; v_gene: TRBV3-1/TRBV3-2; CDR3nt: TGTGCCAGCAGCCCCGGACAGATCTACGAGCAGTACTTC; CDR3aa: CASSPGQIYEQYF
j_gene: TRBJ2-7; abundance: .; d_gene: TRBD2; v_gene: TRBV28; CDR3nt: TGTGCCAGCAGTTTCCAGAGCGGGAGGGCCTACGAGCAGTACTTC; CDR3aa: CASSFQSGRAYEQYF
j_gene: TRBJ2-5; abundance: .; d_gene: TRBD1; v_gene: TRBV20-1; CDR3nt: TGCAGTGCTAGTTTGGGCACAGGGGGCGGTGAGACCCAGTACTTC; CDR3aa: CSASLGTGGGETQYF
j_gene: TRBJ2-1; abundance: few; d_gene: TRBD2; v_gene: TRBV28; CDR3nt: TGTGCCAGCAGGAGGACTAGCGGGAGGGCCTACAATGAGCAGTTCTTC; CDR3aa: CASRRTSGRAYNEQFF
j_gene: TRBJ2-4; abundance: medium-sized; d_gene: .; v_gene: TRBV10-2; CDR3nt: TGCGCCAGCAGTGGACTCAAAAACATTCAGTACTTC; CDR3aa: CASSGLKNIQYF
j_gene: TRBJ1-6; abundance: .; d_gene: .; v_gene: TRBV30; CDR3nt: TGTGCCTGGACTCCACCGGGAGGGGCAAGGAATTCACCCCTCCACTTT; CDR3aa: CAWTPPGGARNSPLHF
j_gene: TRBJ1-1; abundance: .; d_gene: TRBD1; v_gene: TRBV28; CDR3nt: TGTGCCAGCAGTTTTACAGGGGGCGGGAGCACTGAAGCTTTCTTT; CDR3aa: CASSFTGGGSTEAFF
j_gene: TRBJ2-3; abundance: .; d_gene: .; v_gene: TRBV9; CDR3nt: TGTGCCAGCAGCCCGAGCTTAGTTTTCACAGATACGCAGTATTTT; CDR3aa: CASSPSLVFTDTQYF